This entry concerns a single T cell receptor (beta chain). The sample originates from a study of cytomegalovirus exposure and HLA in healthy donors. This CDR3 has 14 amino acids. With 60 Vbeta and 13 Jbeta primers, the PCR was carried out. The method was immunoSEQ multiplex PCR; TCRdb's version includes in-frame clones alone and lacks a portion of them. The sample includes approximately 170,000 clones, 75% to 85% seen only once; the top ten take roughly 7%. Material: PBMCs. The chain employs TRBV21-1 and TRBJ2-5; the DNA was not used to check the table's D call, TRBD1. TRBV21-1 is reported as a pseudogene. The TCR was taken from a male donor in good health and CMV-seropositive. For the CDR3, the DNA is TGTGCCAGCACTCGGTGTGGGCCTCAAGAGACCCAGTACTTC. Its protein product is CASTRCGPQETQYF.